This TCR beta chain was obtained from a study of T-cell memory formation after mild COVID-19. V was pared by 0 bases and J by 4 bases, with 8 bases of the junction left unmatched. The V gene's germline CDR1 is LGHDT and CDR2 YNNKEL (reference sequence). The length of the CDR3 is 16 residues. This clonotype appeared a few times. Using its own MiXCR run on the 5' RACE reads, TCRdb lists one record per CDR3 protein. The sample has about 560,000 distinct CDR3 sequences; 15% to 20% are singletons. The sample taken for sequencing was PBMCs or a T cell subset sorted from them (not recorded which). The TCR sequence derives from an adult woman who had mild COVID-19 (a few samples of this study predate the infection). Cell type and time point are not known. This sequence joins TRBV3-1 and TRBJ2-5; 7 positions match TRBD1. The CDR3 DNA reads as TGTGCCAGCAGCCAAGACGGGACAGTTAAGGGAGAGACCCAGTACTTC. Its translation is CASSQDGTVKGETQYF.